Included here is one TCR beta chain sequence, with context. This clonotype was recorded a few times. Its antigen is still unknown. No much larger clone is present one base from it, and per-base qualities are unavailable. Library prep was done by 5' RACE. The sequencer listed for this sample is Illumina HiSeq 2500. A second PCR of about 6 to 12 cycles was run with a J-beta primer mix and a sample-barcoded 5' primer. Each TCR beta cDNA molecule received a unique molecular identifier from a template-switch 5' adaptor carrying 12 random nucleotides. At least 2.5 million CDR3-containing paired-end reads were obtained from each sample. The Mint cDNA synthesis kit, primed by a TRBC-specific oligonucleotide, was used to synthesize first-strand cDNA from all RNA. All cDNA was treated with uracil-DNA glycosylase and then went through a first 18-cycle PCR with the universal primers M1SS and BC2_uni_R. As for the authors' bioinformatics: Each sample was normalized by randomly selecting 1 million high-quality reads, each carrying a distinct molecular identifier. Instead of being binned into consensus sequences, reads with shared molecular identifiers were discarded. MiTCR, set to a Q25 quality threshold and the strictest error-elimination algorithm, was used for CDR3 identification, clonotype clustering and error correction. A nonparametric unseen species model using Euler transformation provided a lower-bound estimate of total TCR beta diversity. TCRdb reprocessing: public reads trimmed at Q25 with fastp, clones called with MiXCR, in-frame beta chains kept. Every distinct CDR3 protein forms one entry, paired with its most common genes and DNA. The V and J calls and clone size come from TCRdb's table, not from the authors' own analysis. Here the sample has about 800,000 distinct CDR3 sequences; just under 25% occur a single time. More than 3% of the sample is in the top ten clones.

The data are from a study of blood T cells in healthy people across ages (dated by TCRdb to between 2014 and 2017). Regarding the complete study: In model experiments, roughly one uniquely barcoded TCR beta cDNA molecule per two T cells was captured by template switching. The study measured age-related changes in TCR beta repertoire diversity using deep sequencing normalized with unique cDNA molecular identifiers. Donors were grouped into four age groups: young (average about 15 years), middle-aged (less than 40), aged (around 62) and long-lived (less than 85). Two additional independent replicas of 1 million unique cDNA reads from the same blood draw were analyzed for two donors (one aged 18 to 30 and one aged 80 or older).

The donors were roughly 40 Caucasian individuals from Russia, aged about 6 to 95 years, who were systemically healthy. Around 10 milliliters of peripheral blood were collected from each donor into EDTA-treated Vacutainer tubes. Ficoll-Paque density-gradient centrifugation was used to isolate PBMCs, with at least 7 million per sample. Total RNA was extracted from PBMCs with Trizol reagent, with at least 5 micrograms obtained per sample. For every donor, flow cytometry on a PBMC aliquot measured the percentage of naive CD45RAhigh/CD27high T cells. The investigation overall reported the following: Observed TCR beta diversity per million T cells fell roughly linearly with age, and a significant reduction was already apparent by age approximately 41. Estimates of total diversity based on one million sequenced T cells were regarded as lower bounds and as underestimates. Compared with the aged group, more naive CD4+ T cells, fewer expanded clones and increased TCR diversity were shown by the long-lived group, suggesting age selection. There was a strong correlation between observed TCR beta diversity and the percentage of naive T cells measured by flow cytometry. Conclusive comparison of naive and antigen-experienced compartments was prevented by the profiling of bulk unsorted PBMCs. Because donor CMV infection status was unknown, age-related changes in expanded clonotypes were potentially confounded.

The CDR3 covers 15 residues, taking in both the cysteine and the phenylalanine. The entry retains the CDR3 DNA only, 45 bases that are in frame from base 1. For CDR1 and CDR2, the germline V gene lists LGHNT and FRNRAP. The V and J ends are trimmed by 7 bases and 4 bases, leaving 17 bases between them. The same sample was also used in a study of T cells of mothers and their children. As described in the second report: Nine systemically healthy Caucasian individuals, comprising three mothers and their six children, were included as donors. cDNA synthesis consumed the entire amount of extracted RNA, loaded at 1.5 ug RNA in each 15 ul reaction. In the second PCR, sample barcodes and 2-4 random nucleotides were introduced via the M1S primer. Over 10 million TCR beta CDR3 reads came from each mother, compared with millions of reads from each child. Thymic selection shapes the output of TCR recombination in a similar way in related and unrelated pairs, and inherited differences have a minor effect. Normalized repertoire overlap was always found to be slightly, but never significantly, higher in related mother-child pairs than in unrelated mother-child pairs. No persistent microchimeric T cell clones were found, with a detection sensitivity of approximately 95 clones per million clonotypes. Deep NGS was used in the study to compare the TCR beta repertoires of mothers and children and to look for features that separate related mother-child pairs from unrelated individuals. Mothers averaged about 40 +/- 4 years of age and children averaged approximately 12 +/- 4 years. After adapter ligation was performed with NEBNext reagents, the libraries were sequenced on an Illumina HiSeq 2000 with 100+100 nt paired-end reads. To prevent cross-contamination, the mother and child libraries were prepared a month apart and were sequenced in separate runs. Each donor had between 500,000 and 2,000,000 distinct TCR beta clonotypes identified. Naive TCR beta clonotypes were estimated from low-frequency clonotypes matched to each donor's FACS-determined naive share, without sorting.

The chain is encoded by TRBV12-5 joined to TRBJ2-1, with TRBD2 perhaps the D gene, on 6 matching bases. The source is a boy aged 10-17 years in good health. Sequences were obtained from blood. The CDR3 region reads CASALRDSEYNEQFF. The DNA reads TGTGCTAGTGCCTTAAGGGACTCCGAGTACAATGAGCAGTTCTTC. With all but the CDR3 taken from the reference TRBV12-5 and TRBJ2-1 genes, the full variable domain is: DARVTQTPRHKVTEMGQEVTMRCQPILGHNTVFWYRQTMMQGLELLAYFRNRAPLDDSGMPKDRFSAEMPDATLATLKIQPSEPRDSAVYFCASALRDSEYNEQFFGPGTRLTVL.